The 20 T cell receptor beta chains presented below share a single source sample, sequenced in a study of shared clonotypes between healthy human individuals. Assay: immunoSEQ multiplex PCR; the TCRdb copy retains only in-frame clones and omits some. Of some 2,100,000 clones in the sample, more than 85% are singletons; the top ten hold about 1.5%. CD8 cells regarded as naive lacked CD45RO, were positively chosen for CCR7, and omitted terminally differentiated effector memory CD45RA+ cells. The specimen sequenced was naive CD8+ T cells from PBMCs. These receptors were obtained from a man aged 18 to 29 in good health. Some clones in this sample may be carry-over from other donors' samples.

The J gene is TRBJ2-3, the V gene TRBV7-8; D uncertain. The CDR3 covers 15 residues. The germline V gene has CDR1 SGHVS and CDR2 FQNEAQ. V shed 5 bases and J shed 5 bases, with 17 bases lying between them. This chain's CDR3 is CASSPKSTTGDTQYF. The CDR3 DNA follows: TGTGCCAGCAGCCCAAAATCCACGACGGGAGATACGCAGTATTTT.

Only one count was recorded for this clone. The genes are TRBV9 and TRBJ2-1, with 10 bases that match TRBD2. J gave up 6 bases and V 4 bases, and 16 bases lay outside the gene matches. This CDR3 contains 18 residues. Germline CDR1 is SGDLS and CDR2 is YYNGEE. CDR3 residues: CASSSRRVRTSGTNEQFF. In nucleotides, the CDR3 is TGTGCCAGCAGCTCACGCCGCGTTAGGACTAGCGGTACCAATGAGCAGTTCTTC.

The J gene is TRBJ2-4, the V gene TRBV28; D remains unclear. This CDR3 has 18 amino acids. The V gene's germline CDR1 is MDHEN and CDR2 SYDVKM. The V gene lost 1 base and the J gene lost 1 base, with 17 bases spanning the gap. The CDR3 reads CASSLFADAWTAKNIQYF. The CDR3 coding sequence is TGTGCCAGCAGTTTATTCGCCGATGCATGGACGGCCAAAAACATTCAGTACTTC. The full variable domain, rest sourced from reference TRBV28 and TRBJ2-4, is DVKVTQSSRYLVKRTGEKVFLECVQDMDHENMFWYRQDPGLGLRLIYFSYDVKMKEKGDIPEGYSVSREKKERFSLILESASTNQTSMYLCASSLFADAWTAKNIQYFGAGTRLSVL.

The chain uses TRBV4-1 and TRBJ2-5; maybe TRBD2 (6 bases). The ends were cut back, 1 base at V and 4 bases at J, with 13 bases in the middle. CDR1 MGHRA and CDR2 YSYEKL come from the germline V gene. This CDR3 is 15 amino acids long. The CDR3 DNA is TGCGCCAGCAGCCAAGGCCCGGGAGAGGGAGAGACCCAGTACTTC. It is translated as CASSQGPGEGETQYF.

The genes are TRBV4-3 and TRBJ2-7; maybe TRBD1 (6 bases). V dropped 3 bases and J dropped 0 bases, with 9 bases sitting between them. The CDR3 totals 14 residues. Germline V gives CDR1 LGHNA, CDR2 YSLEER. CDR3 amino acids: CASSHGRGSYEQYF. The CDR3 DNA reads TGCGCCAGCAGCCACGGCAGGGGCTCCTACGAGCAGTACTTC.

V and J are TRBV6-1 and TRBJ2-7; 9 bases are a match to TRBD2. CDR3 length: 17 residues. CDR1 is MNHNS, CDR2 SASEGT, per germline. Trimming took 1 base from V and 4 from J; bases not matched to a gene: 11. CDR3 DNA: TGTGCCAGCAGTGAAGATGGGTTAGCGGGAGTGCAGTACGAGCAGTACTTC. Translated: CASSEDGLAGVQYEQYF.

The chain uses TRBV4-1 and TRBJ2-1; D unclear. The CDR3 extends over 17 amino acids. In germline, CDR1 is MGHRA, CDR2 YSYEKL. Trimming stripped 1 base from V and 4 bases from J, with 17 bases between. The CDR3 sequence is CASSQVVPEFGYNEQFF. In nucleotides, the CDR3 is TGCGCCAGCAGCCAAGTCGTCCCGGAGTTCGGGTACAATGAGCAGTTCTTC.

V is TRBV27 and J is TRBJ2-1; TRBD2 is a possible D gene (6 bases). Between the trimmed V and J ends, which lost 1 base and 2 bases, there was a span of 12 bases. This CDR3 region has 16 residues. The germline CDR1 and CDR2 sequences are MNHEY and SMNVEV (reference sequence). CDR3 in DNA: TGTGCCAGCAGTTTATGGGGCGGGATAGCCTACAATGAGCAGTTCTTC. Amino acids: CASSLWGGIAYNEQFF.

The genes are TRBV2 and TRBJ1-1, with D tentatively TRBD1 (6 bases). The V and J ends lost 5 bases and 7 bases respectively, with 17 bases between them. Germline V gene lookup returns CDR1 SNHLY and CDR2 FYNNEI. The CDR3 extends over 14 amino acids. CDR3: CASSSRTEKYEAFF. DNA for the CDR3: TGTGCCAGCAGTTCTCGGACAGAAAAGTATGAAGCTTTCTTT.

The chain uses TRBV30 and TRBJ2-3; 8 positions match TRBD2. CDR3 length equals 15 residues. From germline, CDR1 is GTSNPN and CDR2 SVGIG (reference sequence). V gave up 3 bases and J gave up 4 bases; unmatched junction bases: 9. The CDR3 DNA reads as TGTGCCTGGAGGCCCCGGGGGGGGGCCCCAGATACGCAGTATTTT. This codes for CAWRPRGGAPDTQYF.

This clone was observed once. The gene calls are TRBV27 and TRBJ2-2, with D perhaps matching TRBD1 (6 bases). V gave up 0 bases and J gave up 6 bases, with 8 bases separating them. The CDR3 is 14 residues long. Germline CDR1 is MNHEY and CDR2 is SMNVEV (reference sequence). CDR3 sequence: CASSLSRQAGELFF. The CDR3 nucleotides are TGTGCCAGCAGTTTATCCCGACAGGCCGGGGAGCTGTTTTTT.

About this clone itself: Different DNA sequences within this sample yield the same CDR3. The chain recombines TRBV28 with TRBJ2-1; D is uncertain. V lost 3 bases to trimming and J lost 4 bases, with 10 bases between them. CDR3 size: 14 residues. Germline CDR1 reads MDHEN; CDR2 reads SYDVKM. The CDR3 is CASSFEGSYNEQFF. DNA for the CDR3: TGTGCCAGCAGTTTTGAAGGAAGTTACAATGAGCAGTTCTTC. The entire variable domain, with the rest obtained from reference TRBV28 and TRBJ2-1, is as follows: DVKVTQSSRYLVKRTGEKVFLECVQDMDHENMFWYRQDPGLGLRLIYFSYDVKMKEKGDIPEGYSVSREKKERFSLILESASTNQTSMYLCASSFEGSYNEQFFGPGTRLTVL.

Of note for this clone: The sample holds other DNA sequences that translate to the same CDR3. The chain combines TRBV7-9 with TRBJ2-7; D is undetermined. Germline assignment: CDR1 SEHNR and CDR2 FQNEAQ (reference sequence). The CDR3 contains 12 residues. The ends were cut back, 0 bases at V and 7 bases at J, with 7 bases in the middle. CDR3 loop: CASSLATGEQYF. The CDR3 nucleotides read TGTGCCAGCAGCTTAGCAACCGGGGAGCAGTACTTC.

The J gene is TRBJ1-2, the V gene TRBV27, with TRBD1 matching 10 bases. The CDR3 spans 17 residues. CDR1 is MNHEY, CDR2 SMNVEV, per germline (reference sequence). The V segment lost 5 bases and the J segment 2 bases; nucleotides outside the gene matches: 11. Here the CDR3 DNA reads TGTGCCAGCAGTCGCGCCAAGGACAGGGGGAACAACTATGGCTACACCTTC. Translation gives CASSRAKDRGNNYGYTF.

The rearrangement joins TRBV27 to TRBJ1-1, with a possible D match to TRBD1 (5 bases). The ends were cut back, 5 bases at V and 6 bases at J, with 22 bases in the middle. The length of the CDR3 is 16 residues. The germline gives CDR1 MNHEY, CDR2 SMNVEV (reference sequence). The CDR3 sequence: CASSPRTGGVSAEAFF. The CDR3 DNA follows: TGTGCCAGCAGTCCGCGGACTGGGGGGGTTAGTGCTGAAGCTTTCTTT.

V and J are TRBV4-1 and TRBJ1-4; D call uncertain. This CDR3 is built from 19 residues. V was trimmed by 2 bases and J by 7 bases, leaving 26 bases between them. The V gene's germline CDR1 is MGHRA and CDR2 YSYEKL. The CDR3, as DNA: TGCGCCAGCAGCCAAATCTCACCCGCGCCAGGAAATCTCGTTGAAAAACTGTTTTTT. It encodes CASSQISPAPGNLVEKLFF.

The CDR3 DNA follows: TGTGCCAGCAGTATCGGGACAGCAACTAATGAAAAACTGTTTTTT. Amino acid sequence: CASSIGTATNEKLFF. V is TRBV2 and J is TRBJ1-4, with TRBD1 matching 7 bases. The length of the CDR3 is 15 residues. V gave up 5 bases and J gave up 0 bases; unmatched junction bases: 3. The germline CDR1 and CDR2 sequences are SNHLY and FYNNEI.

The V call is TRBV19, the J call TRBJ2-1; D remains unclear. The germline V gene encodes CDR1 LNHDA and CDR2 SQIVND (reference sequence). V was clipped by 10 bases and J by 8 bases, with 18 bases between them. The CDR3 is 13 amino acids. The CDR3 is CATGGGVWDEQFF. DNA for the CDR3: TGTGCCACCGGCGGCGGAGTATGGGATGAGCAGTTCTTC.

This clone has a single count. V and J are TRBV11-3 and TRBJ1-1, with a tentative D call TRBD1 (5 bases). With 4 bases removed from V and 4 bases from J, the gap between germline ends came to 13 bases. CDR1 and CDR2 (germline): SGHNT, YENEEA. The CDR3 is made up of 14 amino acids. In nucleotides, the CDR3 is TGTGCCAGCAGCTCCGGGGGAGAGGCCACTGAAGCTTTCTTT. This translates into CASSSGGEATEAFF. The whole variable domain, remainder taken from reference TRBV11-3 and TRBJ1-1, is EAGVVQSPRYKIIEKKQPVAFWCNPISGHNTLYWYLQNLGQGPELLIRYENEEAVDDSQLPKDRFSAERLKGVDSTLKIQPAELGDSAVYLCASSSGGEATEAFFGQGTRLTVV.

J is TRBJ2-5 and V is TRBV5-4, with 9 bases matching TRBD2. With V trimmed by 5 bases and J by 5 bases, 7 bases remained unmatched. Germline-derived CDR1 and CDR2 are SGHNT and YYREEE (reference sequence). CDR3 length equals 14 residues. The CDR3 is CASRSAGGQETQYF. CDR3 bases: TGTGCCAGCAGATCGGCGGGAGGGCAGGAGACCCAGTACTTC. Together with reference TRBV5-4 and TRBJ2-5, the CDR3 gives the full variable domain: ETGVTQSPTHLIKTRGQQVTLRCSSQSGHNTVSWYQQALGQGPQFIFQYYREEENGRGNFPPRFSGLQFPNYSSELNVNALELDDSALYLCASRSAGGQETQYFGPGTRLLVL.